The T cell receptor beta chain under discussion was sequenced for a study of blood T cell repertoires in COVID-19 (dated by TCRdb to about 2020). Context from the whole study: Samples from collaborators originated in the United States, Italy and Spain and spanned both the acute and convalescent phases of COVID-19. The prospective study material was composed of cDNA or gDNA derived from T cells, B-cell-depleted T cells, or PBMCs. Deeply sampled blood TCRbeta repertoires from subjects exposed to, actively infected with, or recovered from COVID-19 were included in the dataset. The repertoires were released in a freely available public database intended as a resource for research on the immune response to SARS-CoV-2. The samples were drawn from two sources: the first 160 participants of the ongoing ImmuneRACE study, and about 1,300 subjects contributed by 6 global collaborators. Sample metadata almost always included a de-identified subject ID, COVID-19 status, age in years and sex. Where available, HLA class I and class II types were obtained from metadata supplied by the sample provider rather than from assay-based typing.

Participants in the prospective study were aged roughly 18 to 100 years, lived in about two dozen United States geographic areas, and enrolled through a virtual design. To assign participants to cohorts, the prospective study relied on clinical history that participants themselves reported in a screening survey and a study questionnaire. A participant counted as exposed if, within 2 weeks of entering the study, that participant had been in contact with someone who had a PCR-confirmed or clinician-diagnosed COVID-19 case. Each participant in the prospective study had whole blood, serum and a nasopharyngeal or oropharyngeal swab collected by mobile phlebotomists. Additional blood draws and questionnaires over an approximately two-month period could optionally be provided by prospective study participants. Blood samples from the prospective study were shipped frozen or at room temperature prior to DNA extraction.

Note on this clone: It lacks a known antigen. No base quality information exists; no much larger clone differs at one position.

Study-wide conclusions, independent of this receptor: Clinical and demographic metadata were provided uncurated, with the amount varying by source and participant.

Per the germline V gene, SGHRS is the CDR1 and YFSETQ is the CDR2. V and J are truncated by 4 bases and 7 bases respectively, leaving an intervening sequence of 11 bases. Reading from cysteine to phenylalanine, the CDR3 counts 12 amino acids. The kept DNA is CDR3 alone, 36 bases in frame from the first base. TCRbeta CDR3 regions were amplified from genomic DNA using the immunoSEQ Assay, a bias-controlled multiplex PCR. Per the source publication's procedure: The number of nucleated cells in each sample was estimated from the amplification of reference gene primers within the assay. To quantify the absolute abundance of each unique TCRbeta CDR3 rearrangement, sequence reads were collapsed and filtered. Productive Simpson clonality was computed per sample as the square root of Simpson's diversity index over productive rearrangements. The table was pulled from immuneACCESS by TCRdb, which kept in-frame rearrangements only. Such tables lose some clones; where checked, under half of the loss comes from unresolved V genes, and the rest has no known cause. D and trimming come from the DNA, and the V and J calls and clone size come from that table. For this sample there are some 400,000 clones; 90% to 95% appear just once. The ten largest account for 0.8% to 0.9% of the sample.

The clonotype was recovered from a woman between 40 and 50 years old who had been exposed to COVID-19. This receptor chain uses TRBV5-1 and TRBJ2-5; the D gene cannot be resolved reliably. Sequencing was carried out using PBMCs or T cells enriched from blood (not recorded which). The CDR3 region: CASSPPSWTQYF. In nucleotides, the sequence is TGCGCCAGCAGCCCACCCAGTTGGACCCAGTACTTC.